The 24 T cell receptor beta chains in this list originate from one sample, sequenced in a study of tumor and adjacent non-tumor tissue in lung cancer. RNA was extracted from bulk tissue without any cell sorting. A modified ARM-PCR protocol with three rounds of nested PCR amplified TCRbeta. Using its own MiXCR run on the multiplex PCR reads, TCRdb lists one record per CDR3 protein. This repertoire shows over 60,000 distinct CDR3 sequences, roughly 80% found once; its top ten account for 13%. Sequencing used lung tumor tissue. These receptors were collected from a woman between 50 and 59 years old with non-small cell lung cancer.

This chain uses TRBV28 with TRBJ1-5; tentative D call: TRBD1 (5 bases). The CDR3 runs to 16 residues. CDR1 and CDR2 (germline): MDHEN, SYDVKM. The V and J ends lost 6 bases and 5 bases respectively, with 20 bases between them. CDR3 nucleotide sequence: TGTGCCAGCAGCTCAACTTCCCCGGGACCCTATCAGCCCCAGCATTTT. Translation gives CASSSTSPGPYQPQHF.

Comment on this clonotype: The junction and the germline gene differ at one end; a read error may be behind it. CDR3 sequence (DNA): TGCAGCGTTGATATCAGCCGGGGTGACGAGCAGTATTTC. Encoded protein: CSVDISRGDEQYF. The chain combines TRBV29-1 with TRBJ2-7; D is perhaps TRBD2 (5 bases). The CDR3 has 13 residues. In germline, CDR1 is SQVTM, CDR2 ANQGSEA.

With respect to this clonotype: Because the CDR3 is missing its conserved closing phenylalanine or tryptophan, this is likely a read error. No DNA is shown, since the ends of the CDR3 on it are uncertain; the CDR3 is the one TCRdb lists. This chain joins TRBV11-2 and TRBJ2-1; the D call in the table, TRBD2, was not verified against the DNA. From its first to its last residue, the CDR3 has 15 amino acids. CDR1 is SGHAT and CDR2 is FQNNGV in the germline V gene. This chain's CDR3 is CASSFIARGDNEQLL.

As for this clonotype: Mismatch with germline at one junction end may stem from a read error. This rearrangement joins TRBV29-1 to TRBJ2-1, with 9 positions matching TRBD2. This CDR3 spans 15 amino acids. Germline CDR1 SQVTM, CDR2 ANQGSEA. CDR3 region: CSAPTSGVSYNEHFF. Here the CDR3 DNA reads TGCAGCGCCCCGACTAGCGGCGTCTCCTACAACGAGCACTTCTTC.

As for this clonotype: The junction does not match germline at one end; this may be a read error. The J gene is TRBJ1-2, the V gene TRBV20-1; D ambiguous. Germline V gene data show CDR1 as DFQATT and CDR2 as SNEGSKA (reference sequence). The CDR3 runs 14 residues. CDR3 amino acids: CSAITQLANYGYIF. The CDR3 DNA follows: TGCAGTGCAATTACACAGTTAGCTAACTATGGCTACATCTTC.

This clonotype was seen ten or more times. V usage is TRBV28 and J usage is TRBJ2-7, with 10 bases fitting TRBD2. The CDR3 has 17 residues. V lost 10 bases and J lost 6; bases outside the gene matches: 21. The germline CDR1 and CDR2 sequences are MDHEN and SYDVKM. CDR3 in DNA: TGTGCCACCAAGAGTCCCGTCGGAGCGGGAGGGCCCTCCGAGCAGTACTTC. Amino acid sequence: CATKSPVGAGGPSEQYF.

Comments on this clonotype: This may arise from a read error, as a much more abundant clone is one base away. The rearrangement links TRBV5-1 to TRBJ2-1; 10 bases agree with TRBD2. The V segment lost 1 base and the J segment 4 bases; nucleotides outside the gene matches: 5. The CDR3 contains 16 residues. CDR1 and CDR2 (germline): SGHRS, YFSETQ. CDR3 sequence: CASSLRVAGGYNEQFF. The CDR3 DNA reads as TGCGCCAGCAGCTTGAGGGTAGCGGGAGGTTACAATGAGCAGTTCTTC.

This clonotype has more than one count but fewer than ten. A read error is likely, as this CDR3 ends without the conserved phenylalanine or tryptophan. This chain connects TRBV24-1 to TRBJ2-1; 8 bases are a match to TRBD2. This CDR3 has 15 residues. Germline values: CDR1 KGHDR, CDR2 SFDVKD. CDR3 sequence reads: CAISDPGLAFNEQFL. The CDR3 nucleotides read TGTGCCATCAGTGACCCTGGACTAGCTTTCAATGAGCAGTTCTTA.

A word on this clonotype: The junction departs from the called germline gene at one end, perhaps through a read error. This sequence joins TRBV6-5 and TRBJ2-5, with a possible D match to TRBD1 (6 bases). This CDR3 comprises 13 residues. CDR1 MNHEY and CDR2 SVGAGI come from the germline V gene. The CDR3, as DNA: TGTGCCAGCAGTTACGCTGAGGGGGAGAGCCAGTACTTC. It translates to CASSYAEGESQYF.

This sequence joins TRBV7-8 and TRBJ2-1; D may match TRBD1 or TRBD2 (5 bases each). The germline gives CDR1 SGHVS, CDR2 FQNEAQ. Trimming cost V 5 bases and J 4 bases, with 21 bases left between them. The CDR3 totals 17 residues. CDR3 sequence: CASSTKPGQCFYNEQFF. CDR3 bases: TGTGCCAGCAGCACTAAGCCGGGGCAGTGTTTTTACAATGAGCAGTTCTTC.

V gene TRBV10-1 combines with J gene TRBJ1-4; TRBD1 might be the D (6 bases). Trimming took 0 bases from V and 1 from J, leaving 15 bases between them. This CDR3 is 18 amino acids long. Germline-derived CDR1 and CDR2 are WNHNN and SYGVQD (reference sequence). The CDR3 nucleotides read TGCGCCAGCAGTGAGTCGGACGGGGAGGGGGTAACTAATGAAAAACTGTTTTTT. It codes for CASSESDGEGVTNEKLFF.

To note about this clonotype: One end of the junction does not line up with germline, which may come from a read error. This chain joins TRBV6-6 and TRBJ2-1; D call uncertain. The CDR3 is 13 amino acids. Germline-derived CDR1 and CDR2 are MNHNY and SVGAGI (reference sequence). The chain's CDR3 is CASTQTLPSEHFF. The CDR3 nucleotides read TGTGCCAGCACCCAGACCCTTCCGAGTGAGCATTTCTTC.

A few counts support this clonotype. The chain uses TRBV7-2 and TRBJ2-2, with D maybe TRBD1 (5 bases). From germline, CDR1 is SGHTA and CDR2 FQGNSA. Trimming took 4 bases from V and 6 from J, leaving 18 bases between them. This CDR3 has 16 residues. The CDR3, as DNA: TGTGCCAGCAGCTCGAAGACAGTCAAGAAGGCCGGGGAGCTGTTTTTT. This encodes CASSSKTVKKAGELFF.

Note on this clonotype: Possible read error: a much larger clone is one base away. As the CDR3 is not closed by the conserved phenylalanine or tryptophan, this likely results from a read error. V and J are TRBV29-1 and TRBJ2-1; weak D call: TRBD2 (5 bases). CDR3 length: 11 residues. In germline, CDR1 is SQVTM, CDR2 ANQGSEA. The CDR3 DNA reads TGCAGCGTTGTTTCCGGGAATGGGCAGTTCTTA. It translates to CSVVSGNGQFL.

With regard to this clonotype: A read error may account for a junction end that differs from germline. This rearrangement joins TRBV11-2 to TRBJ2-1; a possible D gene is TRBD1 (6 bases). Germline CDR1 reads SGHAT; CDR2 reads FQNNGV. The CDR3 sequence is 13 residues long. CDR3 nucleotide sequence: TGTGACAGCAGCTTGGGACAAACCGAAGAGCAGTTCTTC. It specifies CDSSLGQTEEQFF.

The rearrangement links TRBV29-1 to TRBJ2-7, with D hard to call. The CDR3 sequence is 15 residues long. Germline loops: CDR1 SQVTM, CDR2 ANQGSEA. Trimming removed 4 bases from V and 3 bases from J, with 19 bases in between. The CDR3 loop reads CSVALALLGCYEQYF. The CDR3 DNA follows: TGCAGCGTTGCCCTGGCGTTGCTAGGATGCTACGAGCAGTACTTC.

This rearrangement joins TRBV7-9 to TRBJ1-4; the D is unclear. CDR3 length: 15 amino acids. Trimming took 5 bases from V and 5 from J, leaving 15 bases between them. Per the germline V gene, CDR1 is SEHNR and CDR2 is FQNEAQ (reference sequence). CDR3 in DNA: TGTGCCAGCAGCCAAGACAAGGGTAGGAATGAAAAACTGTTTTTT. It translates to CASSQDKGRNEKLFF.

Concerning this clonotype itself: At one boundary the junction diverges from the germline segment, which might be a read error. For the CDR3, the DNA is TGTGCCAGCAGCGTCGGACTATCGGACCAAGAGACCCACTACTTC. Amino acids: CASSVGLSDQETHYF. V gene TRBV9 combines with J gene TRBJ2-5; a weak D match, TRBD2 (6 bases). The germline CDR1 and CDR2 sequences are SGDLS and YYNGEE. This CDR3 region has 15 residues.

This clonotype was recorded a few times. This sequence joins TRBV20-1 and TRBJ2-7; tentatively, D is TRBD1 (6 bases). The germline V and J ends were trimmed by 4 bases and 2 bases, with 15 bases remaining between them. This CDR3 has 14 amino acids. The germline V gene encodes CDR1 DFQATT and CDR2 SNEGSKA (reference sequence). The CDR3 loop reads CSATEGQSPYEQYF. The CDR3 bases are TGCAGTGCTACAGAAGGACAGAGCCCCTACGAGCAGTACTTC.

This clonotype came up once. The junction differs from germline at one of its ends, possibly a read error. The DNA of the CDR3 is TGTGTCAGCAGCTCAGGAAGTAGCGGGAGTGGTTTCGAGCAGTACTTC. Its translation: CVSSSGSSGSGFEQYF. V is TRBV7-8 and J is TRBJ2-7, with TRBD2 matching over 9 bases. This CDR3 has 16 residues. Germline V gene data show CDR1 as SGHVS and CDR2 as FQNEAQ.

As for this clonotype: The germline gene is not matched at one end of the junction; a read error may be the cause. The chain has TRBV6-2 or TRBV6-3 and TRBJ2-2, with D perhaps matching TRBD2 (6 bases). Germline V gives CDR1 MNHEY, CDR2 SVGEGT. The CDR3 has 14 residues. CDR3 nucleotides: TGTGCCAGCAGTTACCGACCAAACACCCGGGAGCTATTTTTT. It is translated as CASSYRPNTRELFF.

The genes are TRBV20-1 and TRBJ1-6; possibly TRBD1 for D (6 bases). The CDR3 sequence is 14 residues long. V gave up 6 bases and J gave up 14 bases, with 23 bases separating them. CDR1 is DFQATT, CDR2 SNEGSKA, per germline (reference sequence). CDR3 coding DNA: TGCAGTGCAAACTCCAAGGGGGGGGGGGTCACCCTCCACTTT. As protein: CSANSKGGGVTLHF.

This clonotype occurred a few times. A much larger clone differs by one base, so this may be a read error. The CDR3 coding sequence is TGTGCCAGCAGTTTTGGGGCCAACCAAGAGAGCCAGTACTTC. The encoded protein is CASSFGANQESQYF. The chain joins TRBV12-3 or TRBV12-4 to TRBJ2-5; a weak D match, TRBD1 (5 bases). The CDR3 extends over 14 amino acids.

A note on this clonotype: Lacking the conserved final phenylalanine or tryptophan, this CDR3 likely reflects a read error. The DNA is left out, because the CDR3 cannot be placed on it with certainty; the CDR3 is given as TCRdb lists it. The rearrangement joins TRBV6-5 to TRBJ1-1; the table's D call TRBD1 went unverified against the DNA. With termini counted, the CDR3 has 12 amino acids. From germline, CDR1 is MNHEY and CDR2 SVGAGI. CDR3 sequence reads: CASSRRGNEALL.